This TCR beta chain was recovered during a study of blood T cell repertoires in COVID-19. Authors' data handling: The authors estimated nucleated cell counts from reference gene primer amplification. Profiled with immunoSEQ multiplex PCR; TCRdb holds only in-frame clones, not every one. D and trimming were read from the DNA, whereas the V and J calls and clone size are those reported in that table. The data hold about 230,000 clones, with 65% to 85% observed a single time. Trimming removed 5 bases from V and 5 bases from J; junction bases left unmatched: 6. Germline-derived CDR1 and CDR2 are SEHNR and FQNEAQ (reference sequence). This CDR3 region has 15 residues.

The chain is built from TRBV7-9 and TRBJ2-1; the match to TRBD2 covers 10 bases. This receptor was obtained from a man aged 45 to 65 with active or convalescent COVID-19. What was sequenced was peripheral blood. The chain's CDR3 is CASSPGLAFHNEQFF. The DNA for the CDR3 is TGTGCCAGCAGCCCGGGACTAGCGTTCCACAATGAGCAGTTCTTC.